This TCR beta chain was sequenced for a study of PD-1 blockade in classical Hodgkin lymphoma. Profiled with immunoSEQ multiplex PCR; TCRdb holds only in-frame clones, not every one. The profile shows about 41,000 clones, 65% to 70% of them singletons. Time point given: cycle 4 day 1 (C4D1), after less than 7 weeks of nivolumab. Each and every patient relapsed after autologous stem cell transplantation, and patients got differing brentuximab vedotin exposure. Patients' outcomes at their best amounted to complete response, partial response or progressive disease. V lost 5 bases and J lost 4, with 11 bases in between. CDR3 length: 12 residues. Germline V gene lookup returns CDR1 GTSNPN and CDR2 SVGIG (reference sequence).

The TCR comes from a human donor with classical Hodgkin lymphoma. The V call is TRBV30, the J call TRBJ1-2; D is unresolved. The material was peripheral blood mononuclear cells (PBMCs), obtained before the fourth cycle of nivolumab. This CDR3 is CAWGEGAYGYTF. DNA of the CDR3: TGTGCCTGGGGCGAAGGAGCCTATGGCTACACCTTC.